The clone carrying this T cell receptor beta chain was seen ten or more times. Sequence at one end of the junction differs from germline and may be a read error. TCRdb processed the RT-PCR reads anew with MiXCR; each CDR3 protein has one entry. The profile shows roughly 550,000 distinct CDR3 sequences, roughly 23% of them singletons. CDR1 and CDR2 from the germline V gene are MDHEN and SYDVKM. CDR3 length: 11 residues. The data are from a study of response to subunit inactivated influenza vaccine. These data also formed part of another study, on T cells expressing NK-cell markers. This second study says: It was by 5'RACE template switching with UMIs that TCR beta cDNA was made.

This TCR was recovered from a man aged 45-60 years who received an inactivated influenza vaccine. The sample in question was CD4+ T cells sorted from PBMCs, obtained 11 to 12 days after vaccination. The chain has TRBV28 and TRBJ2-1; D gene unclear. CDR3 loop: CASSVYNEQFF. CDR3 nucleotides: TGCGCCAGCAGTGTCTACAATGAGCAGTTCTTC.